This is a list of T cell receptor beta chains from one sample in a study of cytomegalovirus exposure and HLA in healthy donors. The data were produced by immunoSEQ multiplex PCR, yet TCRdb's version contains in-frame clones alone and is incomplete. Seen here are about 93,000 clones, 77% observed once, and the top ten hold roughly 2%. Sequenced sample: PBMCs. All receptors come from a boy between 10 and 17 years old in good health and CMV-seronegative. The CDR3 runs from the conserved cysteine through the conserved F or W. A D gene is named only where the DNA matches it firmly. Only some rows state a clone size, as once, few, many or a class for expanded clones.

clone size | J gene | V gene | D gene | CDR3 protein | CDR3 DNA
. | TRBJ1-1 | TRBV15 | . | CATKEAHNTEAFF | TGTGCCACCAAAGAGGCCCATAACACTGAAGCTTTCTTT
. | TRBJ1-5 | TRBV10-3 | TRBD1 | CAISLGQGQPQHF | TGTGCCATCAGCTTAGGACAGGGACAGCCCCAGCATTTT
. | TRBJ2-7 | TRBV4-1 | TRBD2 | CASSIWPTSGREPYYEQYF | TGCGCCAGCAGCATCTGGCCGACTAGCGGGAGGGAACCCTACTACGAGCAGTACTTC
many | TRBJ2-7 | TRBV7-3 | . | CASSLKAGPSYEQYF | TGTGCCAGCAGCTTAAAGGCAGGGCCCTCCTACGAGCAGTACTTC
. | TRBJ2-7 | TRBV10-1 | . | CASSVRGLSYEQYF | TGCGCCAGCAGTGTGAGAGGGCTCTCCTACGAGCAGTACTTC
few | TRBJ1-2 | TRBV7-6 | . | CASSLDSTHGYTF | TGTGCCAGCAGCTTAGACAGCACCCATGGCTACACCTTC
. | TRBJ2-1 | TRBV5-6 | TRBD1 | CASSLDGTGAYNEQFF | TGTGCCAGCAGCTTGGATGGGACAGGGGCCTACAATGAGCAGTTCTTC
. | TRBJ1-2 | TRBV20-1 | . | CSANRVYGYTF | TGCAGTGCTAACAGGGTGTATGGCTACACCTTC
. | TRBJ2-7 | TRBV7-2 | . | CASSLTSYEQYF | TGTGCCAGCAGCTTGACTAGCTACGAGCAGTACTTC
once | TRBJ1-1 | TRBV4-3 | TRBD1 | CASSQGYRDRNTEAFF | TGCGCCAGCAGCCAAGGGTATCGGGACAGGAACACTGAAGCTTTCTTT
. | TRBJ2-5 | TRBV10-3 | . | CATRPISAETQYF | TGTGCCACCCGGCCCATAAGCGCGGAGACCCAGTACTTC
. | TRBJ1-2 | TRBV18 | TRBD1 | CASSQDRDYGYTF | TGTGCCAGCTCACAAGACAGGGACTATGGCTACACCTTC
. | TRBJ2-3 | TRBV9 | TRBD2 | CASTAGLASDTQYF | TGTGCCAGCACCGCGGGACTAGCATCGGATACGCAGTATTTT
. | TRBJ2-5 | TRBV6-5 | TRBD1 | CASSRDRDKTQYF | TGTGCCAGCAGCAGGGACAGGGATAAGACCCAGTACTTC
. | TRBJ1-1 | TRBV2 | . | CASSSGAGFAEAFF | TGTGCCAGCAGTTCTGGGGCTGGATTCGCTGAAGCTTTCTTT
. | TRBJ1-5 | TRBV27 | . | CASSSSGDQPQHF | TGTGCCAGCAGTTCGTCAGGGGATCAGCCCCAGCATTTT
. | TRBJ1-2 | TRBV27 | . | CASSRTAAYGYTF | TGTGCCAGCAGTAGGACAGCGGCTTATGGCTACACCTTC
. | TRBJ1-5 | TRBV4-3 | TRBD1 | CASSPQTGGYDQPQHF | TGCGCCAGCAGCCCCCAGACAGGGGGTTACGATCAGCCCCAGCATTTT
. | TRBJ1-3 | TRBV7-2 | . | CASSLSGAGNTIYF | TGTGCCAGCAGCTTATCAGGGGCTGGAAACACCATATATTTT
. | TRBJ2-7 | TRBV15 | . | CATSRDARDEQYF | TGTGCCACCAGCAGAGATGCGCGGGACGAGCAGTACTTC
. | TRBJ2-5 | TRBV4-1 | . | CASSPTRGTQYF | TGCGCCAGCAGCCCGACTAGGGGGACCCAGTACTTC
. | TRBJ2-7 | TRBV15 | TRBD1 | CATSDRDSSYEQYF | TGTGCCACCAGCGACCGGGACAGCTCCTACGAGCAGTACTTC
. | TRBJ1-1 | TRBV15 | . | CATSRVAGPFFSAFF | TGTGCCACCAGCAGAGTAGCGGGGCCCTTTTTTTCAGCTTTCTTT
. | TRBJ2-1 | TRBV5-1 | TRBD2 | CASSPRGLAGSYEQFF | TGCGCCAGCAGCCCCCGTGGGCTAGCGGGTTCTTATGAGCAGTTCTTC
few | TRBJ1-1 | TRBV29-1 | TRBD1 | CSARTGGVEAFF | TGCAGCGCCCGCACAGGGGGCGTTGAAGCTTTCTTT
. | TRBJ1-1 | TRBV13 | . | CASSFLEGTEAFF | TGTGCCAGCAGCTTCCTAGAGGGAACTGAAGCTTTCTTT
. | TRBJ2-7 | TRBV10-3 | TRBD2 | CAISRTSGGSKQYF | TGTGCCATCAGTAGGACTAGCGGGGGTTCTAAGCAGTACTTC
. | TRBJ2-1 | TRBV25-1 | TRBD1 | CASTKTGTGWINEQFF | TGTGCCAGCACTAAGACCGGGACAGGGTGGATCAATGAGCAGTTCTTC